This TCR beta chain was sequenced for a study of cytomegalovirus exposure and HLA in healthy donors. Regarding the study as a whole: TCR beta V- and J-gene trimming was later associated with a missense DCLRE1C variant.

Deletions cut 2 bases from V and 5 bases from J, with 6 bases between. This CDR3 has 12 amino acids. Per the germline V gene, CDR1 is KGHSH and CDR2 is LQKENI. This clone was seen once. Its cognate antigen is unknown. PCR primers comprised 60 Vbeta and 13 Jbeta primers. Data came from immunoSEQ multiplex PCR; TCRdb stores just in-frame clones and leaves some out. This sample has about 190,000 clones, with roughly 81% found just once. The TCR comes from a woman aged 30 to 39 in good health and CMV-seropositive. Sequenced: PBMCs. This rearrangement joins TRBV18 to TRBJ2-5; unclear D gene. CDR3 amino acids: CASSPTSETQYF. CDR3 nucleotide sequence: TGTGCCAGCTCACCAACGAGCGAGACCCAGTACTTC.